Described below is a single T cell receptor (beta chain) sequence and its context. The table came from immunoSEQ multiplex PCR; TCRdb's copy has only in-frame clones and leaves some out. Here the sample spans approximately 60,000 clones, just over 85% being singletons. Germline CDR1 reads MNHEY; CDR2 reads SVGAGI. The CDR3 has 15 residues. V lost 6 bases, J lost 8 bases, and 7 bases stayed unmatched. This sample was included in a study of blood T cell repertoires in COVID-19. Across the study: Both acute and convalescent COVID-19 samples were obtained from the United States, Italy and Spain. Sample material is recorded as cDNA or gDNA derived from T cells, B-cell-depleted T cells, or PBMCs.

Sequenced sample: peripheral blood. The TCR comes from a man aged 50-60 years with active COVID-19. The chain joins TRBV6-5 to TRBJ2-1, with TRBD2 matching over 13 bases. Here the CDR3 DNA reads TGTGCCAGCAGGTACACTAGCGGGAGGGATTATGAGCAGTTCTTC. Its translation: CASRYTSGRDYEQFF.